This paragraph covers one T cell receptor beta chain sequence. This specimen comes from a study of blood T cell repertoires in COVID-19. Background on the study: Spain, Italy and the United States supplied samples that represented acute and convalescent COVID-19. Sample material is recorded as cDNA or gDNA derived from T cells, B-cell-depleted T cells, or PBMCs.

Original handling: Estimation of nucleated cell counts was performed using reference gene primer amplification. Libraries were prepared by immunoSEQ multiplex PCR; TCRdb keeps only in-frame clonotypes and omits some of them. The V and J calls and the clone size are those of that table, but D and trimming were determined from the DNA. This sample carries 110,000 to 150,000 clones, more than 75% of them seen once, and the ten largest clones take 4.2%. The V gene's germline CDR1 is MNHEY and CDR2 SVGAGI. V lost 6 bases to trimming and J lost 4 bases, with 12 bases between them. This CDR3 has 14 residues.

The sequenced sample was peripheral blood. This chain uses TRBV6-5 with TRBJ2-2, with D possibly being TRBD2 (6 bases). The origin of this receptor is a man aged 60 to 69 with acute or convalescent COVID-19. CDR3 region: CASSRQTSTGELFF. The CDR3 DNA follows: TGTGCCAGCAGCCGTCAGACTAGCACCGGGGAGCTGTTTTTT.